This TCR beta chain was profiled in a study of early T cells in non-severe SARS-CoV-2 infection. From germline, CDR1 is MRHNA and CDR2 SNTAGT. The CDR3 loop spans 15 amino acids. This clonotype was recorded many times. Sequence at one end of the junction differs from germline and may be a read error. TCRdb called the 5' RACE reads again in MiXCR, with one record for every CDR3 protein. Here the sample spans 68,000 or so distinct CDR3 sequences, 10% to 15% being singletons. The TCR was taken from an adult who was a healthcare worker with PCR-confirmed SARS-CoV-2 infection or an uninfected control (not recorded which). This chain connects TRBV6-4 to TRBJ1-1; D is perhaps TRBD1 (6 bases). Specimen: whole blood. DNA for the CDR3: TGTGCCGGCAGTTACCGGGACACCCCTAACACTGAAGCTTTCTTT. Its protein product is CAGSYRDTPNTEAFF.